The entry below describes one T cell receptor beta chain. Data came from immunoSEQ multiplex PCR; TCRdb stores just in-frame clones and leaves some out. Among around 140,000 clones, more than 75% were seen once, and the ten largest hold 6.5% to 8%. The CDR3 contains 14 residues. Germline V lookup: CDR1 MGHRA, CDR2 YSYEKL. V was clipped by 4 bases and J by 1 base, with 8 bases between them. The data belong to a study of cytotoxic CD8 clonotypes in ibrutinib-treated CLL. Study as a whole: Mean yields were around 250,000 productive templates and about 97,000 productive rearrangements per sample.

The chain joins TRBV4-1 to TRBJ1-5; D is ambiguous. This receptor was identified in a human donor with chronic lymphocytic leukemia. The sample in question was PBMCs, obtained after 36 months of ibrutinib treatment. This CDR3 reads CASSRSGSNQPQHF. DNA of the CDR3: TGCGCCAGCAGCCGCTCGGGGAGCAATCAGCCCCAGCATTTT.